Below, 28 T cell receptor beta chains from the same sample are listed, as sequenced in a study of PD-1 blockade in classical Hodgkin lymphoma. Sequenced by immunoSEQ multiplex PCR; TCRdb stores in-frame clones only, minus some. The data show about 16,000 clones, over 60% seen once. Time point denoted: cycle 4 day 1 (C4D1), after less than 7 weeks of nivolumab. Each and every patient relapsed after autologous stem cell transplantation, and patients got differing brentuximab vedotin exposure. This sample comprised peripheral blood mononuclear cells (PBMCs), obtained before the fourth cycle of nivolumab. The receptors were sampled from a human donor with classical Hodgkin lymphoma.

This clone appeared a few times. The chain joins TRBV11-2 to TRBJ2-2; 11 bases are a match to TRBD2. From germline, CDR1 is SGHAT and CDR2 FQNNGV. V lost 4 bases to trimming and J lost 6 bases; unmatched junction nucleotides: 1. The CDR3 covers 14 residues. CDR3 residues: CASSSTSGAGELFF. CDR3 sequence (DNA): TGTGCCAGCAGCTCGACTAGCGGGGCCGGGGAGCTGTTTTTT.

The chain is built from TRBV11-2 and TRBJ2-3; a possible D gene is TRBD2 (6 bases). V was cut by 5 bases and J by 1 base, with 16 bases left in between. The CDR3 is made up of 16 amino acids. Germline CDR1 SGHAT, CDR2 FQNNGV. The CDR3 nucleotides are TGTGCCAGCAGCCCACCCACGGGCGGGGGCACAGATACGCAGTATTTT. Amino acid sequence: CASSPPTGGGTDTQYF. Drawing the rest from reference TRBV11-2 and TRBJ2-3, the complete variable domain is EAGVAQSPRYKIIEKRQSVAFWCNPISGHATLYWYQQILGQGPKLLIQFQNNGVVDDSQLPKDRFSAERLKGVDSTLKIQPAKLEDSAVYLCASSPPTGGGTDTQYFGPGTRLTVL.

V is TRBV2 and J is TRBJ2-7, with TRBD1 matching 11 bases. With V trimmed by 6 bases and J by 1 base, 5 bases remained unmatched. Germline lookup yields CDR1 SNHLY and CDR2 FYNNEI. The CDR3 has 15 amino acids. CDR3 DNA: TGTGCCAGCAGACTAGGGACAGGGGGATCCTACGAGCAGTACTTC. Its translation: CASRLGTGGSYEQYF. Full variable domain (remainder filled in from reference TRBV2 and TRBJ2-7): EPEVTQTPSHQVTQMGQEVILRCVPISNHLYFYWYRQILGQKVEFLVSFYNNEISEKSEIFDDQFSVERPDGSNFTLKIRSTKLEDSAMYFCASRLGTGGSYEQYFGPGTRLTVT.

The chain couples TRBV5-6 to TRBJ2-7, with 11 positions matching TRBD2. Germline values: CDR1 SGHDT, CDR2 YYEEEE. This CDR3 comprises 13 residues. J was trimmed by 3 bases and V by 7 bases; bases with no gene match: 3. CDR3 sequence: CASRLAGFYEQYF. The CDR3 DNA reads as TGTGCCAGCCGACTAGCGGGATTCTACGAGCAGTACTTC.

This clone is classed as medium-sized. This chain connects TRBV11-2 to TRBJ2-7, with unresolved D. The CDR3 spans 11 residues. Germline values: CDR1 SGHAT, CDR2 FQNNGV. Trimming cost V 8 bases and J 4 bases, with 9 bases left between them. The chain's CDR3 is CASGNVYEQYF. The DNA for the CDR3 is TGTGCCAGCGGAAACGTTTACGAGCAGTACTTC.

The rearrangement uses TRBV5-4 and TRBJ2-1; the match to TRBD2 covers 7 bases. With 1 base clipped from V and 6 bases from J, the junction kept 7 bases outside the gene matches. The CDR3 has 15 amino acids. Germline CDR1 reads SGHNT; CDR2 reads YYREEE (reference sequence). CDR3 sequence (DNA): TGTGCCAGCAGCTTGAGGGAGGGCTCAATCAATGAGCAGTTCTTC. Translation: CASSLREGSINEQFF. The whole variable domain, filled in from reference TRBV5-4 and TRBJ2-1, reads ETGVTQSPTHLIKTRGQQVTLRCSSQSGHNTVSWYQQALGQGPQFIFQYYREEENGRGNFPPRFSGLQFPNYSSELNVNALELDDSALYLCASSLREGSINEQFFGPGTRLTVL.

Within the sample, this clone is medium-sized. This chain connects TRBV6-6 to TRBJ1-5; TRBD1 aligns across 8 bases. The length of the CDR3 is 16 residues. CDR1 is MNHNY, CDR2 SVGAGI, per germline (reference sequence). Unmatched junction bases numbered 4, after V lost 0 bases and J lost 3 bases. CDR3: CASSYSKTGVNQPQHF. The CDR3 nucleotides read TGTGCCAGCAGTTACTCGAAGACAGGGGTCAATCAGCCCCAGCATTTT.

The chain employs TRBV11-2 and TRBJ1-1; the D is unclear. This CDR3 has 13 residues. Between the trimmed V and J ends, which lost 0 bases and 6 bases, there was a span of 8 bases. Germline CDR1 SGHAT, CDR2 FQNNGV. The CDR3 nucleotides are TGTGCCAGCAGCTTAGACGGGAGCGCTGAAGCTTTCTTT. The encoded protein is CASSLDGSAEAFF.

This chain joins TRBV7-8 and TRBJ2-2; a possible D gene is TRBD1 (6 bases). The CDR3 covers 17 residues. Germline assignment: CDR1 SGHVS and CDR2 FQNEAQ. V was shortened by 1 base and J by 7 bases, with 19 bases between the two germline ends. CDR3: CASSLVETGRVRGELFF. Written as DNA, the CDR3 is TGTGCCAGCAGCTTAGTTGAAACAGGGAGAGTGCGCGGGGAGCTGTTTTTT.

The chain has TRBV9 and TRBJ1-5; a weak D match, TRBD1 (5 bases). This CDR3 has 15 amino acids. Germline V lookup: CDR1 SGDLS, CDR2 YYNGEE. Trimming removed 0 bases at V and 2 bases at J, with 9 bases between. CDR3 protein: CASSVGGRGNQPQHF. CDR3 DNA: TGTGCCAGCAGCGTAGGTGGCAGGGGCAATCAGCCCCAGCATTTT.

This chain links TRBV15 with TRBJ2-5; no clear D gene. This CDR3 is 15 amino acids long. V dropped 0 bases and J dropped 5 bases, with 13 bases sitting between them. Germline loops: CDR1 LNHNV, CDR2 YYDKDF (reference sequence). The CDR3 sequence is CATSRDKVAFETQYF. The CDR3 nucleotides read TGTGCCACCAGCAGAGATAAGGTTGCGTTCGAGACCCAGTACTTC.

This sequence joins TRBV27 and TRBJ2-5; tentatively, D is TRBD2 (6 bases). Germline values: CDR1 MNHEY, CDR2 SMNVEV (reference sequence). This CDR3 region has 15 residues. V was shortened by 0 bases and J by 5 bases, with 13 bases between the two germline ends. The CDR3 nucleotides read TGTGCCAGCAGTTTATCGGGGGGAATCCGGGAGACCCAGTACTTC. Residues: CASSLSGGIRETQYF.

This clone is medium-sized in the sample. The rearrangement uses TRBV27 and TRBJ2-1; 8 nucleotides match TRBD1. The CDR3 consists of 14 residues. Germline CDR1 reads MNHEY; CDR2 reads SMNVEV (reference sequence). V was clipped by 5 bases and J by 9 bases; unmatched bases: 9. Written as DNA, the CDR3 is TGTGCCAGCAGTCCTGACAGGGGAAGGGCTGAGCAGTTCTTC. Translated, it gives CASSPDRGRAEQFF.

This chain links TRBV2 with TRBJ2-7, with 9 bases that match TRBD1. Germline loops: CDR1 SNHLY, CDR2 FYNNEI. J gave up 4 bases and V 7 bases, and 17 bases lay outside the gene matches. The CDR3 spans 17 residues. The CDR3 loop is CASKVSTSDRGSYEQYF. The CDR3 DNA reads as TGTGCCAGCAAAGTTTCAACTTCGGACAGGGGATCTTACGAGCAGTACTTC. The whole variable domain, remainder taken from reference TRBV2 and TRBJ2-7, is EPEVTQTPSHQVTQMGQEVILRCVPISNHLYFYWYRQILGQKVEFLVSFYNNEISEKSEIFDDQFSVERPDGSNFTLKIRSTKLEDSAMYFCASKVSTSDRGSYEQYFGPGTRLTVT.

There are a few counts of this clone. V is TRBV7-6 and J is TRBJ1-2; 10 positions agree with TRBD1. The germline V gene encodes CDR1 SGHVS and CDR2 FNYEAQ. The V and J ends lost 4 bases and 2 bases, in that order; junction bases with no gene match: 4. This CDR3 comprises 15 residues. CDR3 bases: TGTGCCAGCAGCTCGGGGACAGGGGAGAACTATGGCTACACCTTC. Residues: CASSSGTGENYGYTF.

This clone was counted only a few times. The J gene is TRBJ1-1, the V gene TRBV10-3; D may be TRBD1 (6 bases). Germline V lookup: CDR1 ENHRY, CDR2 SYGVKD. The CDR3 has 13 residues. Trimming removed 11 bases from V and 1 base from J, with 14 bases in between. Here the CDR3 DNA reads TGTGCCTCACAGGGAGGGGCGAACACTGAAGCTTTCTTT. Translation gives CASQGGANTEAFF.

V gene TRBV27 combines with J gene TRBJ2-7, with D perhaps matching TRBD1 (6 bases). V dropped 7 bases and J dropped 0 bases, with 10 bases sitting between them. Germline V CDR1 and CDR2: MNHEY, SMNVEV (reference sequence). The CDR3 consists of 13 residues. In DNA, the CDR3 is TGTGCCAGCACAGGACAGAACTCCTACGAGCAGTACTTC. Protein product: CASTGQNSYEQYF.

This chain joins TRBV29-1 and TRBJ2-7; tentatively, D is TRBD2 (6 bases). This CDR3 region has 13 residues. V lost 5 bases, J lost 0 bases, and 11 bases lay in between. CDR1 SQVTM and CDR2 ANQGSEA come from the germline V gene. CDR3 in amino acids: CSVLASSSYEQYF. The CDR3 DNA sequence: TGCAGCGTTCTAGCGTCGAGCTCCTACGAGCAGTACTTC.

The chain joins TRBV27 to TRBJ2-1, with D unclear. CDR1 MNHEY and CDR2 SMNVEV come from the germline V gene (reference sequence). V was clipped by 2 bases and J by 8 bases, with 19 bases between them. The CDR3 totals 16 residues. CDR3 DNA sequence: TGTGCCAGCAGTTTAACGACCCGACCTTTATTCGATGAGCAGTTCTTC. It codes for CASSLTTRPLFDEQFF.

By frequency in the sample, this clone is medium-sized. V usage is TRBV28 and J usage is TRBJ2-7; 7 positions agree with TRBD1. The V and J ends lost 10 bases and 2 bases, in that order; junction bases with no gene match: 8. CDR1 is MDHEN and CDR2 is SYDVKM in the germline V gene. The CDR3 extends over 13 amino acids. DNA of the CDR3: TGTGCCACTTGGACAGGAAGAGCCTACGAGCAGTACTTC. Protein sequence: CATWTGRAYEQYF.

This clone was recorded a few times. The genes are TRBV6-5 and TRBJ2-3, with TRBD1 matching over 7 bases. V shed 8 bases and J 2 bases; nucleotides not matched to a gene: 10. Looked up from germline, CDR1 is MNHEY and CDR2 is SVGAGI. The CDR3 loop spans 15 amino acids. CDR3 sequence: CASAWGQFPTDTQYF. CDR3 in DNA: TGTGCCAGCGCGTGGGGACAGTTTCCCACAGATACGCAGTATTTT.

The chain uses TRBV10-3 and TRBJ2-1; 10 bases agree with TRBD2. The CDR3 loop spans 15 amino acids. Losses at the gene ends were 10 bases for V and 2 bases for J; bases not matched to a gene: 8. CDR1 is ENHRY and CDR2 is SYGVKD in the germline V gene. This CDR3 is CASSGGGKTYNEQFF. CDR3 DNA: TGTGCCAGCAGCGGGGGGGGAAAGACCTACAATGAGCAGTTCTTC.

The chain carries TRBV5-1 and TRBJ2-7; 9 nucleotides align to TRBD1. Trimming removed 2 bases from V and 2 bases from J; junction bases left unmatched: 5. The CDR3 length is 15 residues. Germline V gene sequence: CDR1 SGHRS, CDR2 YFSETQ. CDR3: CASSFPGTGPYEQYF. CDR3 in DNA: TGCGCCAGCAGCTTTCCCGGGACAGGGCCCTACGAGCAGTACTTC.

V usage is TRBV5-1 and J usage is TRBJ1-1; 8 bases align to TRBD1. The CDR3 consists of 18 residues. The V gene end was trimmed by 0 bases and the J gene end by 4 bases; junction bases not matched to a gene: 14. Germline loops: CDR1 SGHRS, CDR2 YFSETQ. DNA for the CDR3: TGCGCCAGCAGCTTGGCTTACGCGTATGGACAGGGAAGCACTGAAGCTTTCTTT. This sequence encodes CASSLAYAYGQGSTEAFF.

V is TRBV4-1 and J is TRBJ2-2, with 8 nucleotides matching TRBD2. V trimming: 3 bases; J trimming: 2 bases; junction bases outside the gene matches: 5. Germline loops: CDR1 MGHRA, CDR2 YSYEKL. The length of the CDR3 is 16 residues. CDR3 amino acids: CASSHTSGVNTGELFF. DNA for the CDR3: TGCGCCAGCAGCCACACTAGCGGAGTTAACACCGGGGAGCTGTTTTTT.

V is TRBV6-6 and J is TRBJ1-1; TRBD1 aligns across 7 bases. Germline V gene lookup returns CDR1 MNHNY and CDR2 SVGAGI (reference sequence). There are 15 residues in the CDR3. V shed 6 bases and J 5 bases; nucleotides not matched to a gene: 12. The CDR3 reads CASRGSGNRGTEAFF. The CDR3 DNA reads TGTGCCAGCAGGGGATCGGGTAACAGGGGAACTGAAGCTTTCTTT.

This chain joins TRBV6-1 and TRBJ2-1; 12 nucleotides align to TRBD1. V gave up 3 bases and J gave up 7 bases; unmatched junction bases: 10. The length of the CDR3 is 17 residues. CDR1 and CDR2 from the germline V gene are MNHNS and SASEGT. CDR3 residues: CASSEGQGAYVRNEQFF. The CDR3 region has the DNA TGTGCCAGCAGTGAGGGACAGGGGGCTTACGTGCGAAATGAGCAGTTCTTC.

This clone counts as medium-sized. The chain couples TRBV7-8 to TRBJ2-1; D may be TRBD1 (6 bases). The CDR3 extends over 15 amino acids. In germline, CDR1 is SGHVS, CDR2 FQNEAQ. V was trimmed by 0 bases and J by 0 bases, leaving 6 bases between them. The CDR3 sequence is CASSLAGASYNEQFF. CDR3 sequence (DNA): TGTGCCAGCAGCTTAGCGGGGGCCTCCTACAATGAGCAGTTCTTC. The variable domain in full, with the rest retrieved from reference TRBV7-8 and TRBJ2-1, is GAGVSQSPRYKVAKRGQDVALRCDPISGHVSLFWYQQALGQGPEFLTYFQNEAQLDKSGLPSDRFFAERPEGSVSTLKIQRTQQEDSAVYLCASSLAGASYNEQFFGPGTRLTVL.